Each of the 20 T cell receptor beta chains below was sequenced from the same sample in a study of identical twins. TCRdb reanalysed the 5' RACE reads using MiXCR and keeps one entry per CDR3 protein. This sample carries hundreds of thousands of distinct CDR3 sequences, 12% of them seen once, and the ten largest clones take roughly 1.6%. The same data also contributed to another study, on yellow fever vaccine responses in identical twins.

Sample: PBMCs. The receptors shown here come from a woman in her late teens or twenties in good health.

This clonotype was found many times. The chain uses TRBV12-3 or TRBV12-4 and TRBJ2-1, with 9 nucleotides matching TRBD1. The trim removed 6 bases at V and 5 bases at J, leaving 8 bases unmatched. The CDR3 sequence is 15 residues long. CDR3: CASRVTGGTNNEQFF. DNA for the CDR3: TGTGCCAGCAGGGTGACAGGGGGAACAAACAATGAGCAGTTCTTC.

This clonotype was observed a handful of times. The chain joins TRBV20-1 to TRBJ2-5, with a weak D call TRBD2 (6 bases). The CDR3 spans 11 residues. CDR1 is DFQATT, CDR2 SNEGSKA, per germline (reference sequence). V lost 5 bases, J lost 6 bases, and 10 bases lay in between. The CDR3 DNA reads TGCAGTGCTCCAGGGAGGCAGACCCAGTACTTC. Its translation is CSAPGRQTQYF.

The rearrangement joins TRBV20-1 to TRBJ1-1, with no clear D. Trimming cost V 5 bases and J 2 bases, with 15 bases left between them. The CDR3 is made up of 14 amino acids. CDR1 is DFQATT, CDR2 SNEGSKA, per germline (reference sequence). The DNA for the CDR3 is TGCAGTGCTCGCCTTGGCAGGTCAAACACTGAAGCTTTCTTT. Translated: CSARLGRSNTEAFF.

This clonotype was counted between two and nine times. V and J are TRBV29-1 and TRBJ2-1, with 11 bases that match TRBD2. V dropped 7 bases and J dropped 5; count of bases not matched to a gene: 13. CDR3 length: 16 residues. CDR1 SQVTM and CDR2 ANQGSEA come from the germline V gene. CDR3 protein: CSAKPATSGANNEQFF. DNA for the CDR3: TGCAGCGCCAAACCAGCGACTAGCGGGGCGAACAATGAGCAGTTCTTC.

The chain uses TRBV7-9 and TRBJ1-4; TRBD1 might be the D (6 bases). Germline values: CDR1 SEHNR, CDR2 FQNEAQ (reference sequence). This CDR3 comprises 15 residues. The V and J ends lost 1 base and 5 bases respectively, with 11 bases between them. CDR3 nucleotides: TGTGCCAGCAGCTTAGGACGGGGGCTAAATGAAAAACTGTTTTTT. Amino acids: CASSLGRGLNEKLFF.

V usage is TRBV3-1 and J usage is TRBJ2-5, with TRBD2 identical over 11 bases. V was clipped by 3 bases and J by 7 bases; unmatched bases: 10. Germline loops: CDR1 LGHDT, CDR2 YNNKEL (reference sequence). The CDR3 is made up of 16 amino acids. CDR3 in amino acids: CASSQFSGGALGTQYF. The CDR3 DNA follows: TGTGCCAGCAGCCAGTTTAGCGGGGGGGCCCTGGGGACCCAGTACTTC.

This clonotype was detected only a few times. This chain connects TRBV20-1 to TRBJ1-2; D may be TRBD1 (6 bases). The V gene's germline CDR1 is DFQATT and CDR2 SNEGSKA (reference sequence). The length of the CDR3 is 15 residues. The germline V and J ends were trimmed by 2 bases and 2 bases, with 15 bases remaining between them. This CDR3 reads CSARYPGDLNYGYTF. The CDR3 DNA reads TGCAGTGCTAGATACCCAGGGGATTTAAACTATGGCTACACCTTC.

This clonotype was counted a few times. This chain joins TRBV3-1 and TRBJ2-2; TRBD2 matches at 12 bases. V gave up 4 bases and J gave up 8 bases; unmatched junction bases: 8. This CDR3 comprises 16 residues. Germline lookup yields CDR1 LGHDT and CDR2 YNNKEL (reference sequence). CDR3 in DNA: TGTGCCAGCAGCCGAGGACTAGCGGGATATTCTGGGGAGCTGTTTTTT. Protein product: CASSRGLAGYSGELFF.

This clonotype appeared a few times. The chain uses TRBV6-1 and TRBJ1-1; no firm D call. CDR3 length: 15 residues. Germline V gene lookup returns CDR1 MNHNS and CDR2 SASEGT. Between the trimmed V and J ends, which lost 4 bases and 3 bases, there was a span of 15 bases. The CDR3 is CASSAEVLRDTEAFF. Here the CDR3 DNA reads TGTGCCAGCAGTGCTGAGGTCCTCCGGGACACTGAAGCTTTCTTT.

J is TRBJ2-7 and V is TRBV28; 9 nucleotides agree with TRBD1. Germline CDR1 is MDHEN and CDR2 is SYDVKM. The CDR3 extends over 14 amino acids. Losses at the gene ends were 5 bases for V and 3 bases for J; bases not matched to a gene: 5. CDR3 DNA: TGTGCCAGCAGTGCCGGGACAGGGAACTACGAGCAGTACGTC. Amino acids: CASSAGTGNYEQYV.

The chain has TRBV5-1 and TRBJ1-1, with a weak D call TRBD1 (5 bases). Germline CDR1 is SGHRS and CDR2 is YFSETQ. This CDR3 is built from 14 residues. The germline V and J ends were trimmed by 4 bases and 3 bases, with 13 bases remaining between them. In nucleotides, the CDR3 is TGCGCCAGCAGCCTGGGGAGGGGACACACTGAAGCTTTCTTT. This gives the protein CASSLGRGHTEAFF.

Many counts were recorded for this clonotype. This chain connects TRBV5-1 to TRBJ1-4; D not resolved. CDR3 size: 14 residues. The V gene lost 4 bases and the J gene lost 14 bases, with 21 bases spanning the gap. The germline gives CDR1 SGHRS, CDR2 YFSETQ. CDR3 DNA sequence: TGCGCCAGCAGCCTAGGGATGAGGGTCCCCCAGCTGTTTTTT. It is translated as CASSLGMRVPQLFF.

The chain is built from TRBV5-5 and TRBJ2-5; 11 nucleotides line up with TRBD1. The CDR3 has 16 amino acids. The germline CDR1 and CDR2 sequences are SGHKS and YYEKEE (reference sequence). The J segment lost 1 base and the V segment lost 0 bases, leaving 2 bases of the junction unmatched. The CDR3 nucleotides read TGTGCCAGCAGCTTGGGGACAGGGGGCCCCCAAGAGACCCAGTACTTC. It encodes CASSLGTGGPQETQYF.

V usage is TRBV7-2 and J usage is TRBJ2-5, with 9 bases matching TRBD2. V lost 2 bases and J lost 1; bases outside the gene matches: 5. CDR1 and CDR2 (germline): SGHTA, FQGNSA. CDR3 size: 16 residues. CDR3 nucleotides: TGTGCCAGCAGCTTAAACCTAGCGGGATCCCAAGAGACCCAGTACTTC. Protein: CASSLNLAGSQETQYF.

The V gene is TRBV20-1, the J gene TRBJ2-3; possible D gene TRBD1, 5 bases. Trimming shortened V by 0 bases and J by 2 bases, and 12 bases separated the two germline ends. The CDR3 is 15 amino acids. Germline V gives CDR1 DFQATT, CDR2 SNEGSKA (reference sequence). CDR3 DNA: TGCAGTGCTAGAGATAGGGGTAGGATCACAGATACGCAGTATTTT. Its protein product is CSARDRGRITDTQYF.

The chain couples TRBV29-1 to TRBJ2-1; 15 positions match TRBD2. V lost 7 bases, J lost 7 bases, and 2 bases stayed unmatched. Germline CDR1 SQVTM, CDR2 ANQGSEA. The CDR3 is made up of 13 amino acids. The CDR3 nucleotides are TGCAGCGGGACTAGCGGGAGGGGGAATGAGCAGTTCTTC. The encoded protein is CSGTSGRGNEQFF.

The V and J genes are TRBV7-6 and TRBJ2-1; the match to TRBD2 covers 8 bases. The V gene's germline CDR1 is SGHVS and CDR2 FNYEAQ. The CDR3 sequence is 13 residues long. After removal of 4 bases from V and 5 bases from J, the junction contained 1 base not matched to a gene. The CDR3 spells CASSSLADNEQFF. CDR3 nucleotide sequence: TGTGCCAGCAGCTCACTAGCGGACAATGAGCAGTTCTTC.

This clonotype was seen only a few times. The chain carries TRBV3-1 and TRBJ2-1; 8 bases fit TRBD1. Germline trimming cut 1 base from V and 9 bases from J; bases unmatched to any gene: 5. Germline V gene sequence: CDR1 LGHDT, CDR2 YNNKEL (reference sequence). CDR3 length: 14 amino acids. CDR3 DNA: TGTGCCAGCAGCCAAGGGACAGGGAAGGGTGAGCAGTTCTTC. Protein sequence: CASSQGTGKGEQFF.

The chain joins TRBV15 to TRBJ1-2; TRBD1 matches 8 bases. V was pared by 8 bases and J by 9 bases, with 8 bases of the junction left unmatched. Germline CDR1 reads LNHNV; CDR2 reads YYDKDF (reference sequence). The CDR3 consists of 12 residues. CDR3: CATSGQGDRYTF. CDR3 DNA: TGTGCCACCTCCGGACAGGGTGATCGCTACACCTTC.

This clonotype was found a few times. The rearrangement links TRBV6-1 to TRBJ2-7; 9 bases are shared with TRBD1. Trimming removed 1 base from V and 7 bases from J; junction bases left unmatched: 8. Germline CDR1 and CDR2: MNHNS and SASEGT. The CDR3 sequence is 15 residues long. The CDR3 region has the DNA TGTGCCAGCAGTGAAGTTGGAACAGGGGGCGGGGAGCAGTACTTC. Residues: CASSEVGTGGGEQYF.